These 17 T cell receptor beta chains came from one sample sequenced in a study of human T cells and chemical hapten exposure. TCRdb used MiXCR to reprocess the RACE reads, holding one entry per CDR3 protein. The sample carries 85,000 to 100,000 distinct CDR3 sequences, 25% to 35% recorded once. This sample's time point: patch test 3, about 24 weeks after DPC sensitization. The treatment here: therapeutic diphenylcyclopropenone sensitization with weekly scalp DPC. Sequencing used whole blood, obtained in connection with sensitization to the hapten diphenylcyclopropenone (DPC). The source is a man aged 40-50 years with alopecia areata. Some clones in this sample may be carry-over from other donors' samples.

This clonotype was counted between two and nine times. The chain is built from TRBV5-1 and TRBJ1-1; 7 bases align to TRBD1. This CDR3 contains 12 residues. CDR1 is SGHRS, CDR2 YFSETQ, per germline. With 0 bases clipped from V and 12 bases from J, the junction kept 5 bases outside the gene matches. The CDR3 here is CASSLGDSMTFF. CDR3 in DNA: TGCGCCAGCAGCTTGGGGGACAGCATGACTTTCTTT.

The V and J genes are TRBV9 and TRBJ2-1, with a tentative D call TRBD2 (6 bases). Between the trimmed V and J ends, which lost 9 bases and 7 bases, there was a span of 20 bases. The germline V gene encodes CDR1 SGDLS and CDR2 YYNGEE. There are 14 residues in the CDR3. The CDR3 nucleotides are TGTGCCACCGATGCCCCGCGGGGCTGGAATGAGCAGTTCTTC. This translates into CATDAPRGWNEQFF.

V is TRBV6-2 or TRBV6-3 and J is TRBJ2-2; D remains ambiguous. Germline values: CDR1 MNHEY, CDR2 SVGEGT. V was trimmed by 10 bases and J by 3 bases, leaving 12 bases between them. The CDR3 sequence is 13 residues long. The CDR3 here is CATTETHTGELFF. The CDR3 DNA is TGTGCCACCACAGAGACACACACCGGGGAGCTGTTTTTT.

The CDR3 sequence is CSASAIGGGFGQPQHF. As DNA, the CDR3 is TGCAGTGCTAGCGCCATAGGAGGGGGCTTCGGTCAGCCCCAGCATTTT. The J gene is TRBJ1-5, the V gene TRBV20-1; 7 nucleotides match TRBD1. This CDR3 has 16 amino acids. The junction had 14 bases not matched to a gene; V was cut back by 3 bases and J by 6 bases. The V gene's germline CDR1 is DFQATT and CDR2 SNEGSKA (reference sequence).

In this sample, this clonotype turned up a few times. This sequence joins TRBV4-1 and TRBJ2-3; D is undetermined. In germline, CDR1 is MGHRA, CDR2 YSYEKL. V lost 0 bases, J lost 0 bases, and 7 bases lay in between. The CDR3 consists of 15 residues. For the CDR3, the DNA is TGCGCCAGCAGCCAAGATAGCCGTAGCACAGATACGCAGTATTTT. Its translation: CASSQDSRSTDTQYF.

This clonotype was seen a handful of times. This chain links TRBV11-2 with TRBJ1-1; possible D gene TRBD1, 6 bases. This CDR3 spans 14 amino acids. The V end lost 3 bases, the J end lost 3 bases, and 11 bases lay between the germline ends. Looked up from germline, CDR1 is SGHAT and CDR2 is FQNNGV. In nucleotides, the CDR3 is TGTGCCAGCAGCTTCGGGGGCTTCGACACTGAAGCTTTCTTT. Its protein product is CASSFGGFDTEAFF.

The CDR3 loop is CASSCIGELFF. CDR3 nucleotides: TGTGCCAGCAGTTGCATCGGGGAGCTGTTTTTT. The J gene is TRBJ2-2, the V gene TRBV12-3 or TRBV12-4; D is undetermined. The CDR3 sequence is 11 residues long. With 4 bases removed from V and 7 bases from J, the gap between germline ends came to 4 bases.

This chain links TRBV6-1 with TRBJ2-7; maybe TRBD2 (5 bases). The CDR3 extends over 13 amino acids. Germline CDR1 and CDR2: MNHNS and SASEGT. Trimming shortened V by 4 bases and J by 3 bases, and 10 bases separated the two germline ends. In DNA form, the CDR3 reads TGTGCCAGCAGTGGAAGACGGGGCTACGAGCAGTACTTC. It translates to CASSGRRGYEQYF.

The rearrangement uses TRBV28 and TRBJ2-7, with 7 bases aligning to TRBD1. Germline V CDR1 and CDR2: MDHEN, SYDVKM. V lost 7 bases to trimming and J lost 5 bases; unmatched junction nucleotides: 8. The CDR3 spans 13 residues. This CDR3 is CASTVDRWDEQYF. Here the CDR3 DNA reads TGTGCCAGCACGGTGGACAGGTGGGACGAGCAGTACTTC. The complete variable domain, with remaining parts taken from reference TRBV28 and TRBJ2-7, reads DVKVTQSSRYLVKRTGEKVFLECVQDMDHENMFWYRQDPGLGLRLIYFSYDVKMKEKGDIPEGYSVSREKKERFSLILESASTNQTSMYLCASTVDRWDEQYFGPGTRLTVT.

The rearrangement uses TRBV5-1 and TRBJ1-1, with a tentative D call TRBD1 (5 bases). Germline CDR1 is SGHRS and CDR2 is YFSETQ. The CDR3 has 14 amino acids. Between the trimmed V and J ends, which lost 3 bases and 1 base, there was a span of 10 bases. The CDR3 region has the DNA TGCGCCAGCAGCTCTTTACAGGAGAACACTGAAGCTTTCTTT. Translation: CASSSLQENTEAFF.

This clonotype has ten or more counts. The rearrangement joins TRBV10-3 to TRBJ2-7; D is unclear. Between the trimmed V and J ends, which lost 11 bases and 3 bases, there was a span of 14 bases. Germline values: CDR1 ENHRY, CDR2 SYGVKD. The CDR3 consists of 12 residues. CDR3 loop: CASAWANYEQYF. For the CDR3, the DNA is TGTGCCTCAGCGTGGGCGAACTACGAGCAGTACTTC.

CDR3 protein: CASSLGGANTEAFF. The CDR3 coding sequence is TGTGCCAGCAGCTTAGGAGGGGCGAACACTGAAGCTTTCTTT. This chain links TRBV7-9 with TRBJ1-1; D is possibly TRBD1 (5 bases). The V gene's germline CDR1 is SEHNR and CDR2 FQNEAQ (reference sequence). The V end lost 1 base, the J end lost 1 base, and 7 bases lay between the germline ends. The CDR3 contains 14 residues.

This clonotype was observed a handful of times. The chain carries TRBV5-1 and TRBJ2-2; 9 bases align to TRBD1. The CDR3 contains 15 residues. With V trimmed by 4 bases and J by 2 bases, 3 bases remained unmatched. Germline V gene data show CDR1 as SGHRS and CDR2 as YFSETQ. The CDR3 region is CASSAGQGNTGELFF. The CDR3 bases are TGCGCCAGCAGCGCGGGACAGGGAAACACCGGGGAGCTGTTTTTT. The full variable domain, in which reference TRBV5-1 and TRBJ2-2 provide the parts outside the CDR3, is KAGVTQTPRYLIKTRGQQVTLSCSPISGHRSVSWYQQTPGQGLQFLFEYFSETQRNKGNFPGRFSGRQFSNSRSEMNVSTLELGDSALYLCASSAGQGNTGELFFGEGSRLTVL.

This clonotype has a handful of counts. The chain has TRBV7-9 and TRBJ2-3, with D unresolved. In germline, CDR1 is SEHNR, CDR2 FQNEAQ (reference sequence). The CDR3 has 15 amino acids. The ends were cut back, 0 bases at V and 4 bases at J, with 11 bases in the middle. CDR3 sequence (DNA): TGTGCCAGCAGCTTAGCCGGCAGTAGCCCAGATACGCAGTATTTT. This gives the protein CASSLAGSSPDTQYF.

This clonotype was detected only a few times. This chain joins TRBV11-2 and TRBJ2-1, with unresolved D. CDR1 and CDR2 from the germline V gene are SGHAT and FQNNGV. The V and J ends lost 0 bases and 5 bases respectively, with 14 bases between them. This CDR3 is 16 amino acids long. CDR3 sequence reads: CASSLDGGAGDNEQFF. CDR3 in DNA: TGTGCCAGCAGCTTAGATGGCGGAGCCGGAGACAATGAGCAGTTCTTC.

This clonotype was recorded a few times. The CDR3 bases are TGCGCCAGCAGCTTGGTGGGGGTAGATACGCAGTATTTT. Translation gives CASSLVGVDTQYF. V usage is TRBV5-1 and J usage is TRBJ2-3, with D perhaps assigned TRBD1 or TRBD2 (5 bases each). The CDR3 sequence is 13 residues long. Germline V gene sequence: CDR1 SGHRS, CDR2 YFSETQ. Between the trimmed V and J ends, which lost 0 bases and 5 bases, there was a span of 7 bases.

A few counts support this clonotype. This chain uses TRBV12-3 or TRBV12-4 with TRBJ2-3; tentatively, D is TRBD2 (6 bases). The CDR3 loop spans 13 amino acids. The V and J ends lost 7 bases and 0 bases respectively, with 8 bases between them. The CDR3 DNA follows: TGTGCCAGCAAAAGCGGGAGCACAGATACGCAGTATTTT. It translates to CASKSGSTDTQYF.